A single sample is the source of the 23 T cell receptor beta chains below, sequenced in a study of shared clonotypes between healthy human individuals. Naive CD8 populations comprised CD45RO-negative cells positively selected for CCR7, excluding terminally differentiated effector memory CD45RA+ cells. Profiling relied on immunoSEQ multiplex PCR, and the TCRdb table lists in-frame clones only, not all of them. In the table there are more than 2 million clones, approximately 94% of which are singletons. The sequenced sample consisted of naive CD8+ T cells sorted from blood. These receptors all come from a man between 18 and 35 years old in good health.

About this clone: Different DNA sequences within this sample yield the same CDR3. The J gene is TRBJ1-5, the V gene TRBV19; D call uncertain. Trimming removed 2 bases from V and 7 bases from J, with 9 bases in between. Germline CDR1 and CDR2: LNHDA and SQIVND (reference sequence). This CDR3 comprises 13 residues. The CDR3: CASSILGGQPQHF. The CDR3 nucleotides read TGTGCCAGTAGTATATTGGGCGGGCAGCCCCAGCATTTT.

With respect to this clone: This sample also contains other DNA sequences that code for the same CDR3. This chain joins TRBV6-5 and TRBJ1-2; D is unresolved. Germline assignment: CDR1 MNHEY and CDR2 SVGAGI. This CDR3 comprises 15 residues. V dropped 0 bases and J dropped 7 bases, with 15 bases sitting between them. CDR3 coding DNA: TGTGCCAGCAGTTACTCGGTAGAGGGTTGGGGTGGCTACACCTTC. It translates to CASSYSVEGWGGYTF.

The chain combines TRBV25-1 with TRBJ1-6, with a weak D call TRBD1 (5 bases). V gave up 6 bases and J gave up 5 bases, with 11 bases separating them. The CDR3 runs to 14 residues. Germline V gene lookup returns CDR1 MGHDK and CDR2 SYGVNS. The CDR3 is CASRYQGHNSPLHF. In DNA, the CDR3 is TGTGCCAGCAGATACCAGGGTCATAATTCACCCCTCCACTTT.

V usage is TRBV15 and J usage is TRBJ2-5, with no clear D. The CDR3 totals 11 residues. Germline V CDR1 and CDR2: LNHNV, YYDKDF (reference sequence). V was pared by 6 bases and J by 5 bases, with 7 bases between. The CDR3 DNA follows: TGTGCCACCAGTGAAGTGGAGACCCAGTACTTC. Translating gives CATSEVETQYF.

As for this clone: The sample holds other DNA sequences that translate to the same CDR3. The chain links TRBV10-3 to TRBJ2-1; D gene ambiguous. Germline CDR1 and CDR2: ENHRY and SYGVKD. The CDR3 spans 15 residues. Trimming shortened V by 0 bases and J by 0 bases, and 6 bases separated the two germline ends. CDR3 bases: TGTGCCATCAGTGAGTCTGGAGACTCCTACAATGAGCAGTTCTTC. This encodes CAISESGDSYNEQFF.

This chain uses TRBV7-2 with TRBJ2-7; maybe TRBD1 (6 bases). Germline CDR1 SGHTA, CDR2 FQGNSA. This CDR3 region has 13 residues. V dropped 3 bases and J dropped 4 bases, with 10 bases sitting between them. Here the CDR3 DNA reads TGTGCCAGCAGCTTGAGGGGGAAGTACGAGCAGTACTTC. It is translated as CASSLRGKYEQYF. Based on the CDR3 plus reference TRBV7-2 and TRBJ2-7, the full variable domain is GAGVSQSPSNKVTEKGKDVELRCDPISGHTALYWYRQSLGQGLEFLIYFQGNSAPDKSGLPSDRFSAERTGGSVSTLTIQRTQQEDSAVYLCASSLRGKYEQYFGPGTRLTVT.

The chain couples TRBV5-4 to TRBJ1-2; D ambiguous. The V gene lost 1 base and the J gene lost 8 bases, with 15 bases spanning the gap. The CDR3 sequence is 14 residues long. From germline, CDR1 is SGHNT and CDR2 YYREEE (reference sequence). The CDR3 loop reads CASSLIGGPVGYTF. The CDR3 coding sequence is TGTGCCAGCAGCTTGATAGGTGGCCCGGTGGGCTACACCTTC.

This chain connects TRBV9 to TRBJ2-5; no reliable D call. The CDR3 covers 15 residues. Trimming shortened V by 2 bases and J by 1 base, and 12 bases separated the two germline ends. Looked up from germline, CDR1 is SGDLS and CDR2 is YYNGEE. CDR3 DNA: TGTGCCAGCAGCGTCGTCGAGGCAGCCCAAGAGACCCAGTACTTC. Translating gives CASSVVEAAQETQYF.

The chain recombines TRBV27 with TRBJ1-4; 7 positions match TRBD1. Germline-derived CDR1 and CDR2 are MNHEY and SMNVEV (reference sequence). The CDR3 is 14 amino acids. The J segment lost 3 bases and the V segment lost 8 bases, leaving 6 bases of the junction unmatched. For the CDR3, the DNA is TGTGCCAGCGGCGACAGGGATCCTAATGAAAAACTGTTTTTT. It codes for CASGDRDPNEKLFF. The entire variable domain, with the rest obtained from reference TRBV27 and TRBJ1-4, is as follows: EAQVTQNPRYLITVTGKKLTVTCSQNMNHEYMSWYRQDPGLGLRQIYYSMNVEVTDKGDVPEGYKVSRKEKRNFPLILESPSPNQTSLYFCASGDRDPNEKLFFGSGTQLSVL.

The chain recombines TRBV6-6 with TRBJ2-7; 11 bases align to TRBD2. CDR1 and CDR2 (germline): MNHNY, SVGAGI (reference sequence). Trimming removed 8 bases from V and 3 bases from J; junction bases left unmatched: 6. The CDR3 loop spans 14 amino acids. The CDR3 protein is CASGTLAGGYEQYF. In DNA, the CDR3 is TGTGCCAGCGGAACTCTAGCGGGAGGCTACGAGCAGTACTTC.

CDR3 region: CASSLSTGEESYEQYF. DNA of the CDR3: TGTGCCAGCAGTTTATCGACAGGGGAAGAATCCTACGAGCAGTACTTC. This chain uses TRBV27 with TRBJ2-7; 8 nucleotides line up with TRBD1. CDR3 length: 16 amino acids. Germline V gives CDR1 MNHEY, CDR2 SMNVEV (reference sequence). V shed 0 bases and J 1 base; nucleotides not matched to a gene: 5.

The chain links TRBV5-1 to TRBJ2-7; maybe TRBD1 (6 bases). Germline V gene sequence: CDR1 SGHRS, CDR2 YFSETQ. This CDR3 spans 12 amino acids. V was trimmed by 6 bases and J by 7 bases, leaving 14 bases between them. CDR3 protein: CASKEKGDEQYF. CDR3 bases: TGCGCCAGCAAAGAAAAGGGGGATGAGCAGTACTTC. Full variable domain (missing parts from reference TRBV5-1 and TRBJ2-7): KAGVTQTPRYLIKTRGQQVTLSCSPISGHRSVSWYQQTPGQGLQFLFEYFSETQRNKGNFPGRFSGRQFSNSRSEMNVSTLELGDSALYLCASKEKGDEQYFGPGTRLTVT.

The chain couples TRBV7-9 to TRBJ1-3; D call uncertain. Per the germline V gene, CDR1 is SEHNR and CDR2 is FQNEAQ (reference sequence). The CDR3 runs to 15 residues. Trimming removed 5 bases at V and 4 bases at J, with 15 bases between. CDR3 bases: TGTGCCAGCAGCCCAGCGGTGGGCTCAGGAAACACCATATATTTT. Translating gives CASSPAVGSGNTIYF. Together with reference TRBV7-9 and TRBJ1-3, the CDR3 gives the full variable domain: DTGVSQNPRHKITKRGQNVTFRCDPISEHNRLYWYRQTLGQGPEFLTYFQNEAQLEKSRLLSDRFSAERPKGSFSTLEIQRTEQGDSAMYLCASSPAVGSGNTIYFGEGSWLTVV.

The rearrangement joins TRBV2 to TRBJ1-1; maybe TRBD1 (5 bases). V was shortened by 6 bases and J by 0 bases, with 11 bases between the two germline ends. CDR3 length: 14 residues. Per germline, CDR1 SNHLY and CDR2 FYNNEI. The CDR3 region is CASRPDSMNTEAFF. CDR3 bases: TGTGCCAGCAGACCCGACAGTATGAACACTGAAGCTTTCTTT.

Concerning this clone: Additional DNA sequences in this sample encode the identical CDR3. This sequence joins TRBV2 and TRBJ1-2; 11 bases line up with TRBD1. This CDR3 region has 14 residues. V trimming: 5 bases; J trimming: 5 bases; junction bases outside the gene matches: 4. Germline V gene lookup returns CDR1 SNHLY and CDR2 FYNNEI. As DNA, the CDR3 is TGTGCCAGCAGTTCGGGACAGGGGGGTTATGGCTACACCTTC. Translated: CASSSGQGGYGYTF.

This clone occurred once. This chain connects TRBV18 to TRBJ2-5, with 11 bases that match TRBD1. This CDR3 contains 15 residues. J was trimmed by 5 bases and V by 3 bases; bases with no gene match: 5. The V gene's germline CDR1 is KGHSH and CDR2 LQKENI. The CDR3 region is CASSPMDRGRETQYF. The CDR3 DNA follows: TGTGCCAGCTCACCGATGGACAGGGGGCGGGAGACCCAGTACTTC.

The rearrangement joins TRBV27 to TRBJ2-2; 7 nucleotides agree with TRBD2. The CDR3 length is 13 residues. In germline, CDR1 is MNHEY, CDR2 SMNVEV (reference sequence). J gave up 6 bases and V 4 bases, and 2 bases lay outside the gene matches. Here the CDR3 reads CASSYGLAGELFF. The CDR3, as DNA: TGTGCCAGCAGTTACGGACTAGCCGGGGAGCTGTTTTTT.

The chain joins TRBV6-1 to TRBJ2-5, with 8 bases lining up with TRBD2. The CDR3 has 15 residues. Germline V gives CDR1 MNHNS, CDR2 SASEGT. The junction had 6 bases not matched to a gene; V was cut back by 3 bases and J by 3 bases. The CDR3 sequence is CASSERGAYKETQYF. The CDR3 bases are TGTGCCAGCAGTGAGCGGGGGGCTTATAAAGAGACCCAGTACTTC.

In nucleotides, the CDR3 is TGTGCCAGCAGTGGAAGGATCTACACTGAAGCTTTCTTT. Protein product: CASSGRIYTEAFF. The V call is TRBV7-9, the J call TRBJ1-1; no definite D call. This CDR3 has 13 residues. Trimming stripped 6 bases from V and 3 bases from J, with 11 bases between. Germline lookup yields CDR1 SEHNR and CDR2 FQNEAQ (reference sequence).

The chain is built from TRBV6-5 and TRBJ2-7; D perhaps matches TRBD2 (6 bases). The CDR3 extends over 16 amino acids. Trimming stripped 0 bases from V and 2 bases from J, with 14 bases between. The germline V gene has CDR1 MNHEY and CDR2 SVGAGI. The CDR3 loop is CASSYSDPGVTYEQYF. CDR3 in DNA: TGTGCCAGCAGTTACTCGGACCCGGGAGTAACCTACGAGCAGTACTTC.

V gene TRBV6-5 combines with J gene TRBJ1-2; 7 positions agree with TRBD1. The V and J ends lost 1 base and 6 bases, in that order; junction bases with no gene match: 5. The CDR3 has 14 residues. Germline CDR1 and CDR2: MNHEY and SVGAGI. CDR3 amino acids: CASSYWQGGDGYTF. The CDR3 DNA reads TGTGCCAGCAGTTACTGGCAGGGGGGCGATGGCTACACCTTC.

This chain joins TRBV7-9 and TRBJ2-3; TRBD1 matches 10 bases. The V gene's germline CDR1 is SEHNR and CDR2 FQNEAQ (reference sequence). V shed 4 bases, J shed 4 bases, and the junction held 8 bases outside the gene matches. The CDR3 has 16 residues. CDR3 region: CASSSTGGESPDTQYF. The CDR3 DNA reads as TGTGCCAGCAGCTCGACAGGGGGCGAATCGCCAGATACGCAGTATTTT.

This chain joins TRBV11-3 and TRBJ2-5; no definite D call. V lost 1 base and J 0 bases, leaving 6 bases between the germline ends. The CDR3 spans 14 residues. In germline, CDR1 is SGHNT, CDR2 YENEEA. CDR3 sequence reads: CASSLVPYQETQYF. The CDR3 coding sequence is TGTGCCAGCAGCTTAGTTCCCTACCAAGAGACCCAGTACTTC.